The next 11 T cell receptor beta chains were all read from a single sample in a study of blood T cell repertoires in COVID-19. Sequenced by immunoSEQ multiplex PCR; TCRdb stores in-frame clones only, minus some. The sample lists around 130,000 clones, 84% occurring once. What was sequenced was PBMCs or T cells enriched from blood (not recorded which). The receptors shown here come from a man in his forties with acute COVID-19.

This clone showed up just once. The chain employs TRBV28 and TRBJ1-5; 8 nucleotides match TRBD1. The CDR3 loop spans 15 amino acids. From germline, CDR1 is MDHEN and CDR2 SYDVKM. J lost 6 bases, V lost 4 bases, and 8 bases had no gene match. DNA for the CDR3: TGTGCCAGCAGTTCGCCTACAGGGGGGAGTCAGCCCCAGCATTTT. It encodes CASSSPTGGSQPQHF.

The rearrangement links TRBV28 to TRBJ2-5, with D possibly being TRBD1 (5 bases). The germline CDR1 and CDR2 sequences are MDHEN and SYDVKM. The V end was cut by 3 bases, the J end by 0 bases, with 11 bases between. The CDR3 covers 15 residues. The CDR3 sequence is CASSFAPTDQETQYF. CDR3 bases: TGTGCCAGCAGTTTTGCTCCGACAGACCAAGAGACCCAGTACTTC.

The chain joins TRBV11-3 to TRBJ2-1, with a weak D call TRBD2 (6 bases). This CDR3 comprises 17 residues. Germline V gene sequence: CDR1 SGHNT, CDR2 YENEEA. V was pared by 5 bases and J by 0 bases, with 17 bases between. The chain's CDR3 is CASSRSSGGVSYNEQFF. The CDR3 DNA is TGTGCCAGCAGCCGATCCTCTGGCGGGGTCTCCTACAATGAGCAGTTCTTC.

V usage is TRBV7-9 and J usage is TRBJ1-2; the match to TRBD1 covers 7 bases. CDR1 is SEHNR and CDR2 is FQNEAQ in the germline V gene (reference sequence). The CDR3 length is 12 residues. V shed 3 bases and J 8 bases; nucleotides not matched to a gene: 3. This CDR3 reads CASSFTDRGYTF. DNA for the CDR3: TGTGCCAGCAGCTTTACGGACAGGGGCTACACCTTC.

The chain has TRBV19 and TRBJ1-3, with D possibly TRBD1 on 5 matching bases. Per the germline V gene, CDR1 is LNHDA and CDR2 is SQIVND (reference sequence). The CDR3 loop spans 16 amino acids. The ends were cut back, 0 bases at V and 0 bases at J, with 9 bases in the middle. The DNA of the CDR3 is TGTGCCAGTAGTATAGATGGAGACAGCTCTGGAAACACCATATATTTT. Encoded protein: CASSIDGDSSGNTIYF.

The rearrangement joins TRBV15 to TRBJ2-1; 7 positions agree with TRBD1. Germline CDR1 LNHNV, CDR2 YYDKDF (reference sequence). With V trimmed by 5 bases and J by 4 bases, 8 bases remained unmatched. The length of the CDR3 is 15 residues. The CDR3 DNA reads as TGTGCCACCAGCCCCCGGGACAGCTTGTACAATGAGCAGTTCTTC. It specifies CATSPRDSLYNEQFF.

V usage is TRBV28 and J usage is TRBJ2-1; 12 bases are a match to TRBD2. CDR3 length: 16 residues. After removal of 6 bases from V and 0 bases from J, the junction contained 3 bases not matched to a gene. The germline CDR1 and CDR2 sequences are MDHEN and SYDVKM. CDR3: CASSLGLAGSYNEQFF. In nucleotides, the CDR3 is TGTGCCAGCAGCCTGGGACTAGCGGGCTCCTACAATGAGCAGTTCTTC.

The genes are TRBV3-1 (or the pseudogene TRBV3-2) and TRBJ2-6, with TRBD1 matching over 7 bases. Germline V gives CDR1 LGHDT, CDR2 YNNKEL (reference sequence). With 4 bases clipped from V and 0 bases from J, the junction kept 3 bases outside the gene matches. This CDR3 is built from 16 residues. The CDR3 nucleotides read TGTGCCAGCAGCCCGGGACAGAACTCTGGGGCCAACGTCCTGACTTTC. Translation gives CASSPGQNSGANVLTF.

This sequence joins TRBV7-3 and TRBJ2-7, with D tentatively TRBD2 (5 bases). Trimming shortened V by 2 bases and J by 0 bases, and 11 bases separated the two germline ends. The CDR3 sequence is 15 residues long. Looked up from germline, CDR1 is SGHTA and CDR2 is FQGTGA. CDR3 in amino acids: CASSLFVGSSYEQYF. The CDR3 DNA follows: TGTGCCAGCAGCTTATTTGTAGGGAGCTCCTACGAGCAGTACTTC.

The rearrangement joins TRBV27 to TRBJ2-4, with 7 bases lining up with TRBD1. The CDR3 length is 17 residues. Trimming at V came to 4 bases and at J to 1 base, leaving 10 bases not matched to a gene. CDR1 MNHEY and CDR2 SMNVEV come from the germline V gene (reference sequence). The CDR3 here is CASSSSFYRGAKNIQYF. DNA for the CDR3: TGTGCCAGCAGTTCCTCCTTCTACAGGGGTGCCAAAAACATTCAGTACTTC.

The chain combines TRBV27 with TRBJ2-2; maybe TRBD2 (6 bases). The CDR3 length is 13 residues. Looked up from germline, CDR1 is MNHEY and CDR2 is SMNVEV (reference sequence). Between the trimmed V and J ends, which lost 4 bases and 7 bases, there was a span of 10 bases. CDR3 coding DNA: TGTGCCAGCAGTTCGGGGACTTACGGGGAGCTGTTTTTT. Translation: CASSSGTYGELFF.